The 22 T cell receptor beta chains below were found in one sample sequenced in a study of spatial heterogeneity in lung cancer. The study's findings and limits: For expanded intratumoral alpha and beta TCRs, counts tracked tumor mutation counts.

Antigens for these TCRs are unknown. TCRdb reprocessed the 5' RACE reads with MiXCR, giving one entry per CDR3 protein. Of fewer than 10,000 distinct CDR3 sequences detected, around 7% appear once; the ten largest clones hold over 15%. Documented time point: sample taken at primary tumor resection. The source material was lung tumor tissue, sampled at surgery. The receptors were sampled from a female donor with early-stage non-small cell lung cancer.

By proportion, this clonotype is medium-sized. The chain has TRBV28 and TRBJ2-7, with TRBD2 as a possible D gene (5 bases). V lost 4 bases to trimming and J lost 2 bases, with 15 bases between them. Germline CDR1 MDHEN, CDR2 SYDVKM. The CDR3 length is 15 residues. The CDR3: CASSSIAKRTYEQYF. The CDR3 DNA sequence: TGTGCCAGCAGTTCGATCGCTAAGCGGACCTACGAGCAGTACTTC.

Relative to its sample, this clonotype is medium-sized. This chain uses TRBV3-1 with TRBJ2-3, with TRBD2 matching over 7 bases. The trim removed 5 bases at V and 5 bases at J, leaving 13 bases unmatched. Looked up from germline, CDR1 is LGHDT and CDR2 is YNNKEL (reference sequence). The CDR3 has 16 amino acids. The CDR3 is CASSALGGGHEDTQYF. CDR3 DNA sequence: TGTGCCAGCAGCGCCCTGGGGGGAGGGCATGAAGATACGCAGTATTTT.

This clonotype has at least ten counts. This chain links TRBV7-6 with TRBJ2-3; D might be TRBD2 (5 bases). The CDR3 covers 14 residues. Germline V gene lookup returns CDR1 SGHVS and CDR2 FNYEAQ. V was cut by 4 bases and J by 3 bases, with 11 bases left in between. CDR3 DNA: TGTGCCAGCAGCTCAACGGGGTGGACAGATACGCAGTATTTT. It codes for CASSSTGWTDTQYF.

This chain uses TRBV6-4 with TRBJ2-6; a possible D gene is TRBD2 (7 bases). CDR1 and CDR2 from the germline V gene are MRHNA and SNTAGT. Trimming stripped 8 bases from V and 0 bases from J, with 26 bases between. The CDR3 totals 20 residues. CDR3 in amino acids: CASYESGGPYSLSGANVLTF. The CDR3 DNA reads as TGTGCCAGCTACGAGTCGGGGGGCCCTTACTCCCTCTCTGGGGCCAACGTCCTGACTTTC.

This clonotype came up many times. This sequence joins TRBV28 and TRBJ2-1; 10 positions agree with TRBD1. The V gene end was trimmed by 2 bases and the J gene end by 9 bases; junction bases not matched to a gene: 7. The V gene's germline CDR1 is MDHEN and CDR2 SYDVKM. This CDR3 contains 15 residues. CDR3 bases: TGTGCCAGCAGTTTAATAGGGACAGGGGAGACTGAGCAGTTCTTC. It yields the protein CASSLIGTGETEQFF. Using reference TRBV28 and TRBJ2-1 for the parts outside the CDR3, the full variable domain is DVKVTQSSRYLVKRTGEKVFLECVQDMDHENMFWYRQDPGLGLRLIYFSYDVKMKEKGDIPEGYSVSREKKERFSLILESASTNQTSMYLCASSLIGTGETEQFFGPGTRLTVL.

This clonotype is labeled medium-sized. Here the CDR3 DNA reads TGCGCCAGCAGCCACGGACAGGTTCAAGAGACCCAGTACTTC. This codes for CASSHGQVQETQYF. This sequence joins TRBV5-1 and TRBJ2-5; 7 bases align to TRBD1. Germline V gene lookup returns CDR1 SGHRS and CDR2 YFSETQ. The CDR3 has 14 residues. With V trimmed by 4 bases and J by 2 bases, 5 bases remained unmatched.

This clonotype has just one count. J is TRBJ1-1 and V is TRBV29-1; 7 bases agree with TRBD1. The CDR3 has 16 amino acids. The J segment lost 6 bases and the V segment lost 6 bases, leaving 19 bases of the junction unmatched. The germline V gene encodes CDR1 SQVTM and CDR2 ANQGSEA. In nucleotides, the CDR3 is TGCAGCGTCCGAGGCAGGGGGACAGAGCTAGAGGCTGAAGCTTTCTTT. Translated, it gives CSVRGRGTELEAEAFF.

This clonotype was picked up many times. V gene TRBV10-3 combines with J gene TRBJ2-7, with 12 bases that match TRBD2. This CDR3 comprises 21 residues. Germline loops: CDR1 ENHRY, CDR2 SYGVKD. Trimming took 5 bases from V and 4 from J; bases not matched to a gene: 24. CDR3 nucleotides: TGTGCCATCAGTACTACTCCCCCCGGGACTAGCGGGTCCCGAGGGCGATACGAGCAGTACTTC. Protein sequence: CAISTTPPGTSGSRGRYEQYF.

This clonotype was counted a few times. The V and J genes are TRBV6-1 and TRBJ2-7; 16 positions match TRBD2. CDR1 MNHNS and CDR2 SASEGT come from the germline V gene. The CDR3 has 17 residues. The J segment lost 1 base and the V segment lost 6 bases, leaving 6 bases of the junction unmatched. The CDR3 coding sequence is TGTGCCAGCAGGGGACTAGCGGGAGGGCCCTCGTCCTACGAGCAGTACTTC. Translated, it gives CASRGLAGGPSSYEQYF.

This clonotype was found many times. The chain has TRBV25-1 and TRBJ2-3; no clear D gene. Trimming left V 5 bases short and J 3 bases short, with 3 bases between. CDR1 MGHDK and CDR2 SYGVNS come from the germline V gene. The CDR3 runs 11 residues. CDR3 nucleotides: TGTGCCAGCAGTCTAACAGATACGCAGTATTTT. Residues: CASSLTDTQYF.

This clonotype was observed at least ten times. The junction departs from the called germline gene at one end, perhaps through a read error. V and J are TRBV7-7 and TRBJ2-5, with a weak D call TRBD1 (6 bases). Germline-derived CDR1 and CDR2 are SSHAT and FNYEAQ (reference sequence). CDR3 length: 15 residues. The CDR3 nucleotides are TGTGCTAGCAGCCCAGATGGACAGACCCCTGAGACCCAGTACTTC. It yields the protein CASSPDGQTPETQYF.

This clonotype is labeled as medium-sized. The chain joins TRBV19 to TRBJ1-5; 9 bases map to TRBD1. Trimming removed 3 bases from V and 6 bases from J; junction bases left unmatched: 6. The CDR3 is made up of 15 amino acids. The germline CDR1 and CDR2 sequences are LNHDA and SQIVND (reference sequence). CDR3 DNA sequence: TGTGCCAGTAGTATGGTGGGACAGGGCAGTCAGCCCCAGCATTTT. Translating it yields CASSMVGQGSQPQHF. Complete variable domain (other parts from reference TRBV19 and TRBJ1-5): DGGITQSPKYLFRKEGQNVTLSCEQNLNHDAMYWYRQDPGQGLRLIYYSQIVNDFQKGDIAEGYSVSREKKESFPLTVTSAQKNPTAFYLCASSMVGQGSQPQHFGDGTRLSIL.

This clonotype was seen many times. The chain combines TRBV14 with TRBJ2-7, with TRBD2 identical over 8 bases. Germline V gives CDR1 SGHDN, CDR2 FVKESK. The CDR3 length is 14 residues. J gave up 0 bases and V 4 bases, and 2 bases lay outside the gene matches. As DNA, the CDR3 is TGTGCCAGCAGCCGCAGCGGGAGCTCCTACGAGCAGTACTTC. Translated: CASSRSGSSYEQYF. Filled out from reference TRBV14 and TRBJ2-7, the complete variable domain reads EAGVTQFPSHSVIEKGQTVTLRCDPISGHDNLYWYRRVMGKEIKFLLHFVKESKQDESGMPNNRFLAERTGGTYSTLKVQPAELEDSGVYFCASSRSGSSYEQYFGPGTRLTVT.

By share, this clonotype counts as medium-sized (0.01 to 0.1%). The chain links TRBV5-1 to TRBJ1-1, with D uncertain. Deletions cut 0 bases from V and 2 bases from J, with 11 bases between. Germline V CDR1 and CDR2: SGHRS, YFSETQ. CDR3 length: 15 residues. CDR3 nucleotide sequence: TGCGCCAGCAGCTTGGACACTGGGTTTAACACTGAAGCTTTCTTT. It codes for CASSLDTGFNTEAFF.

The chain uses TRBV3-1 and TRBJ1-1, with 8 bases that match TRBD1. J was trimmed by 9 bases and V by 2 bases; bases with no gene match: 5. Germline V gene lookup returns CDR1 LGHDT and CDR2 YNNKEL (reference sequence). This CDR3 is built from 13 residues. Here the CDR3 reads CASSQFGQGKAFF. DNA of the CDR3: TGTGCCAGCAGCCAATTTGGACAGGGAAAAGCTTTCTTT. The full variable domain, in which reference TRBV3-1 and TRBJ1-1 provide the parts outside the CDR3, is DTAVSQTPKYLVTQMGNDKSIKCEQNLGHDTMYWYKQDSKKFLKIMFSYNNKELIINETVPNRFSPKSPDKAHLNLHINSLELGDSAVYFCASSQFGQGKAFFGQGTRLTVV.

This clonotype was counted at least ten times. The gene calls are TRBV24-1 and TRBJ1-2; D is uncertain. The germline gives CDR1 KGHDR, CDR2 SFDVKD. Trimming took off 3 bases at V and 4 bases at J, with 11 bases between the two ends. The CDR3 runs 14 residues. This chain's CDR3 is CATSDERLTYGYTF. The CDR3 DNA is TGTGCCACCAGTGATGAACGGCTCACCTATGGCTACACCTTC.

This clonotype has at least ten counts. The CDR3 sequence: CSANLDRNTEAFF. The CDR3 nucleotides are TGCAGCGCCAACTTGGACAGGAACACTGAAGCTTTCTTT. V usage is TRBV29-1 and J usage is TRBJ1-1; perhaps TRBD1 as D (6 bases). This CDR3 has 13 residues. The ends were cut back, 7 bases at V and 1 base at J, with 13 bases in the middle. Germline CDR1 reads SQVTM; CDR2 reads ANQGSEA.

Ten or more counts support this clonotype. This chain uses TRBV4-1 with TRBJ2-3; D is unclear. The germline V gene encodes CDR1 MGHRA and CDR2 YSYEKL. CDR3 length: 11 residues. The V gene lost 4 bases and the J gene lost 6 bases, with 5 bases spanning the gap. CDR3 nucleotide sequence: TGCGCCAGCAGCCGTGAGGATACGCAGTATTTT. Translation gives CASSREDTQYF.

There are many counts of this clonotype. The chain recombines TRBV27 with TRBJ2-7, with 9 bases aligning to TRBD2. The CDR3 is 14 residues long. The V gene's germline CDR1 is MNHEY and CDR2 SMNVEV (reference sequence). Trimming at V came to 6 bases and at J to 7 bases, leaving 10 bases not matched to a gene. This CDR3 reads CASSISGSLREQYF. The CDR3 DNA is TGTGCCAGCAGCATTAGCGGGAGCCTTAGGGAGCAGTACTTC.

There are many counts of this clonotype. CDR3 sequence: CASSQVVGTGAFF. DNA for the CDR3: TGCGCCAGCAGCCAAGTTGTCGGGACCGGAGCTTTCTTT. The chain carries TRBV4-1 and TRBJ1-1; D is perhaps TRBD1 (5 bases). CDR3 size: 13 residues. V was clipped by 1 base and J by 10 bases, with 13 bases between them. The germline gives CDR1 MGHRA, CDR2 YSYEKL.

This clonotype was found many times. The V call is TRBV5-1, the J call TRBJ2-1; the match to TRBD2 covers 10 bases. Germline assignment: CDR1 SGHRS and CDR2 YFSETQ. V was pared by 4 bases and J by 1 base, with 8 bases of the junction left unmatched. The CDR3 sequence is 17 residues long. The CDR3 DNA reads as TGCGCCAGCAGCCCCCCTAGCGGGAGTGGGTCCTACAATGAGCAGTTCTTC. This translates into CASSPPSGSGSYNEQFF.

This clonotype has at least ten counts. The chain couples TRBV12-3 or TRBV12-4 to TRBJ1-5; 10 bases are a match to TRBD1. After removal of 5 bases from V and 4 bases from J, the junction contained 2 bases not matched to a gene. The CDR3 is 14 residues long. The CDR3 DNA sequence: TGTGCCAGCAGTCCGGACAGGGGGAATCAGCCCCAGCATTTT. This translates into CASSPDRGNQPQHF.